These T cell receptor beta chains were read from a single sample in a study of T cells after yellow fever vaccination. TCRdb recomputed calls from the 5' RACE reads with MiXCR, one row per CDR3 protein. The data contain roughly 340,000 distinct CDR3 sequences, around 4.1% of them seen just once; the ten biggest clones take up roughly 26%. Sequences were derived from PBMCs, sampled 5 days after the yellow fever booster vaccination. These receptors all come from a young man who received the YFV17D yellow fever vaccine. The CDR3 runs from the conserved cysteine through the conserved F or W. Fields, in order: clone size, D gene, V gene, J gene, CDR3 protein, CDR3 DNA. A D gene is named only where the DNA matches it firmly. Size is omitted from some rows. Given values are once, few, many or a class for expanded clones.

size: few
D: .
V: TRBV20-1
J: TRBJ2-1
CDR3: CSAVTYNEQFF
DNA: TGCAGTGCTGTGACCTACAATGAGCAGTTCTTC

size: many
D: .
V: TRBV5-6
J: TRBJ1-4
CDR3: CASSLSEVDEKLFF
DNA: TGTGCCAGCAGCTTGTCTGAGGTGGATGAAAAACTGTTTTTT

size: many
D: .
V: TRBV7-7
J: TRBJ2-2
CDR3: CASSPGGAGELFF
DNA: TGTGCCAGCAGCCCCGGGGGCGCCGGGGAGCTGTTTTTT

size: many
D: .
V: TRBV7-6
J: TRBJ2-5
CDR3: CASSLGLVQETQYF
DNA: TGTGCCAGCAGCTTAGGCCTAGTCCAAGAGACCCAGTACTTC

size: many
D: .
V: TRBV4-2
J: TRBJ2-7
CDR3: CASSQDLDSSYEQYF
DNA: TGTGCCAGCAGCCAAGATTTAGATAGCTCCTACGAGCAGTACTTC

size: .
D: .
V: TRBV7-8
J: TRBJ2-7
CDR3: CASSLRRLFSYEQYF
DNA: TGTGCCAGCAGCTTACGGCGACTTTTCTCCTACGAGCAGTACTTC

size: .
D: TRBD1
V: TRBV20-1
J: TRBJ1-5
CDR3: CSARDHNRDRVSQPQHF
DNA: TGCAGTGCTAGGGATCACAACCGGGACAGGGTGTCTCAGCCCCAGCATTTT

size: .
D: .
V: TRBV19
J: TRBJ2-1
CDR3: CASRGWVGASYNEQFF
DNA: TGTGCCAGTAGAGGTTGGGTAGGGGCATCCTACAATGAGCAGTTCTTC

size: few
D: .
V: TRBV12-3/TRBV12-4
J: TRBJ1-6
CDR3: CASSFWGWNSPLHF
DNA: TGTGCCAGCAGTTTTTGGGGGTGGAATTCACCCCTCCACTTT

size: .
D: .
V: TRBV6-6
J: TRBJ1-5
CDR3: CASTWGPYSNQPQHF
DNA: TGTGCCAGCACCTGGGGGCCTTATAGCAATCAGCCCCAGCATTTT

size: few
D: .
V: TRBV18
J: TRBJ2-3
CDR3: CASSWDTSTDTQYF
DNA: TGTGCCAGCTCATGGGACACGAGCACAGATACGCAGTATTTT

size: many
D: .
V: TRBV12-3/TRBV12-4
J: TRBJ2-5
CDR3: CASSTTGQKTQYF
DNA: TGTGCCAGCAGCACTACAGGGCAGAAGACCCAGTACTTC

size: .
D: .
V: TRBV7-2
J: TRBJ2-7
CDR3: CASSRRLIEGEQYF
DNA: TGTGCCAGCAGCCGCCGACTCATTGAAGGCGAGCAGTACTTC

size: .
D: .
V: TRBV29-1
J: TRBJ2-5
CDR3: CSADVSGLVYGPQYF
DNA: TGCAGCGCCGATGTTTCAGGTTTAGTGTACGGGCCCCAGTACTTC

size: few
D: .
V: TRBV4-3
J: TRBJ2-3
CDR3: CASSQVQGLGLYF
DNA: TGCGCCAGCAGCCAAGTCCAGGGACTGGGCCTGTATTTT

size: many
D: .
V: TRBV5-1
J: TRBJ2-3
CDR3: CASSLEVGNTDTQYF
DNA: TGCGCCAGCAGCTTGGAAGTAGGGAACACAGATACGCAGTATTTT

size: .
D: .
V: TRBV9
J: TRBJ2-4
CDR3: CASSVGLLNIQYF
DNA: TGTGCCAGCAGCGTAGGACTATTAAACATTCAGTACTTC

size: .
D: .
V: TRBV19
J: TRBJ1-2
CDR3: CASGSRKPEEGYTF
DNA: TGTGCCAGTGGATCCAGGAAGCCTGAGGAAGGCTACACCTTC

size: few
D: .
V: TRBV4-1
J: TRBJ1-2
CDR3: CASSQGDRYGYTF
DNA: TGCGCCAGCAGCCAAGGGGACCGCTATGGCTACACCTTC

size: many
D: TRBD1
V: TRBV20-1
J: TRBJ2-5
CDR3: CSARRTGETQYF
DNA: TGCAGTGCTAGACGGACAGGGGAGACCCAGTACTTC

size: few
D: .
V: TRBV19
J: TRBJ2-5
CDR3: CASRHTTYQETQYF
DNA: TGTGCCAGTCGCCACACAACGTACCAAGAGACCCAGTACTTC

size: many
D: TRBD2
V: TRBV20-1
J: TRBJ2-1
CDR3: CSARSLAGDPRYNEQFF
DNA: TGCAGTGCTAGATCACTAGCGGGGGATCCACGTTACAATGAGCAGTTCTTC

size: .
D: .
V: TRBV5-1
J: TRBJ1-6
CDR3: CASSLIPGDNSPLHF
DNA: TGCGCCAGCAGCTTGATTCCGGGGGATAATTCACCCCTCCACTTT

size: many
D: .
V: TRBV11-2
J: TRBJ1-1
CDR3: CATRGWEDTEAFF
DNA: TGTGCCACGAGGGGGTGGGAGGACACTGAAGCTTTCTTT

size: many
D: TRBD2
V: TRBV7-9
J: TRBJ2-1
CDR3: CASSLVASGGPNEQFF
DNA: TGTGCCAGCAGCTTAGTTGCTAGCGGGGGGCCCAATGAGCAGTTCTTC

size: many
D: .
V: TRBV5-1
J: TRBJ2-5
CDR3: CASSFWFEETQYF
DNA: TGCGCCAGCAGCTTTTGGTTCGAAGAGACCCAGTACTTC

size: few
D: TRBD2
V: TRBV6-2/TRBV6-3
J: TRBJ2-7
CDR3: CASSRYKTSFSYEQYF
DNA: TGTGCCAGCAGTCGCTACAAGACTAGCTTCTCCTACGAGCAGTACTTC

size: many
D: TRBD1
V: TRBV4-3
J: TRBJ2-3
CDR3: CASSLRQGRADTQYF
DNA: TGCGCCAGCAGCCTACGACAGGGGAGAGCAGATACGCAGTATTTT